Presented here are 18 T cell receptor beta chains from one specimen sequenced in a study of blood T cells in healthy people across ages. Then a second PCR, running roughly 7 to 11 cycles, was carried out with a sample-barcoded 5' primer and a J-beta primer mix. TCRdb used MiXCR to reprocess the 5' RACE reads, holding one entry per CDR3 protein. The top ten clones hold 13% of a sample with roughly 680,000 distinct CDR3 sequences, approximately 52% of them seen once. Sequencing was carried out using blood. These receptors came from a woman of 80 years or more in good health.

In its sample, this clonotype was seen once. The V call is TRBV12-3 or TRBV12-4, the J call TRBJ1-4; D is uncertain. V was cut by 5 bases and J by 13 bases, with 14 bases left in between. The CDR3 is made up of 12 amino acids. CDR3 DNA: TGTGCCAGCAGTCCCCCGGGGTCGAGACTGTTTTTT. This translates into CASSPPGSRLFF.

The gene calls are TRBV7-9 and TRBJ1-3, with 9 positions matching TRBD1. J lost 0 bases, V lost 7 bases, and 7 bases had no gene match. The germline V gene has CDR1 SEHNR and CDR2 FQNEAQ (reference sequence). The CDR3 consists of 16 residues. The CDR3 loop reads CASTRGTGSSGNTIYF. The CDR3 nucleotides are TGTGCCAGCACGAGAGGGACAGGGAGCTCTGGAAACACCATATATTTT.

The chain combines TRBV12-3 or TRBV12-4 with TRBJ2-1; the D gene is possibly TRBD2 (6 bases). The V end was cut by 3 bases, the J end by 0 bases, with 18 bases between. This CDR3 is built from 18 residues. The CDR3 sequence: CASSLGRLRGVSYNEQFF. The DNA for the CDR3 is TGTGCCAGCAGTTTGGGAAGGCTGCGCGGGGTCTCCTACAATGAGCAGTTCTTC.

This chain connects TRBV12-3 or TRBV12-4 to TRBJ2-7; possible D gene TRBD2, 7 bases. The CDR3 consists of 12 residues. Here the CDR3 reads CAGGPEYYEQYF. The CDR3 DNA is TGTGCGGGGGGGCCCGAGTACTACGAGCAGTACTTC.

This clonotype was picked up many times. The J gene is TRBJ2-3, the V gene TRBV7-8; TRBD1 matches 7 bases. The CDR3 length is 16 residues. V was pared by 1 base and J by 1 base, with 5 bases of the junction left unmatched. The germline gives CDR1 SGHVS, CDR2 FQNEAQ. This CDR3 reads CASSLGVQGGTDTQYF. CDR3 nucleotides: TGTGCCAGCAGCTTAGGAGTCCAGGGGGGCACAGATACGCAGTATTTT.

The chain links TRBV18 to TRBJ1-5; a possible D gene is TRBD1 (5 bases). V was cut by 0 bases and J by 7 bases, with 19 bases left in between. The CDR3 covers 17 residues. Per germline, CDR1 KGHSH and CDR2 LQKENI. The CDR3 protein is CASSPPKPRERCQPQHF. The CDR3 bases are TGTGCCAGCTCACCACCGAAACCCAGGGAGAGATGCCAGCCCCAGCATTTT.

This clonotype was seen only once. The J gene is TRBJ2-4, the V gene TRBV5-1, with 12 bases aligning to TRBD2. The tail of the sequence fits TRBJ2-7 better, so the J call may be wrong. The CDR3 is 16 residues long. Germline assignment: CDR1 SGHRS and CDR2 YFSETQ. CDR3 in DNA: TGCGCCAGCAGCCCGTTGACTAGCGGGAGTATTAACGAGCAGTACTTC. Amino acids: CASSPLTSGSINEQYF.

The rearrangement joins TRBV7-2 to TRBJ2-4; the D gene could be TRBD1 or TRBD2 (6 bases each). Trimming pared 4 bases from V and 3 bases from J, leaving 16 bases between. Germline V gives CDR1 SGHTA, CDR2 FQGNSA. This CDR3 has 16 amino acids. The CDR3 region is CASSSKGGGGKNIQYF. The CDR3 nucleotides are TGTGCCAGCAGCTCGAAAGGAGGGGGAGGCAAAAACATTCAGTACTTC. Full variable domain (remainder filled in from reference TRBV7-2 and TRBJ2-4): GAGVSQSPSNKVTEKGKDVELRCDPISGHTALYWYRQSLGQGLEFLIYFQGNSAPDKSGLPSDRFSAERTGGSVSTLTIQRTQQEDSAVYLCASSSKGGGGKNIQYFGAGTRLSVL.

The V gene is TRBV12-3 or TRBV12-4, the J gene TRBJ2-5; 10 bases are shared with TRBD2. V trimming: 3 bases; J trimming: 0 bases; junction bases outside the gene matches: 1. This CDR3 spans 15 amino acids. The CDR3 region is CASSFGTSDQETQYF. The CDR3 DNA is TGTGCCAGCAGTTTCGGGACTAGCGACCAAGAGACCCAGTACTTC.

CDR3 DNA: TGTGCCATTCTCCCGGCGACCGAAGAGACCCAGTACTTC. Protein product: CAILPATEETQYF. The V and J genes are TRBV6-1 and TRBJ2-5; no reliable D call. The CDR3 extends over 13 amino acids. Germline values: CDR1 MNHNS, CDR2 SASEGT. V was trimmed by 10 bases and J by 3 bases, leaving 15 bases between them.

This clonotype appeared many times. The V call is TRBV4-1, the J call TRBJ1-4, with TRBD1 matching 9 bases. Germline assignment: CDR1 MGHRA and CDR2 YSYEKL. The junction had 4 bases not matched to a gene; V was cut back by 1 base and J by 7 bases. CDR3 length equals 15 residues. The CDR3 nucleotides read TGCGCCAGCAGCCAAGGGGGGACAGGGCCTGAAAAACTGTTTTTT. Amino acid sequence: CASSQGGTGPEKLFF.

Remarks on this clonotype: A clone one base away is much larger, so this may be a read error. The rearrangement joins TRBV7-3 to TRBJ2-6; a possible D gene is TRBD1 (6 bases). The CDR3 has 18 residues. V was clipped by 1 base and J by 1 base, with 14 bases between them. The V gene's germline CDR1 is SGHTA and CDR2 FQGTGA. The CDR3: CASSLMALGASGANVLTF. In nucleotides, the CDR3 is TGTGCCAGCAGCTTAATGGCCTTGGGGGCTTCTGGGGCCAACGTCCTGACTTTC.

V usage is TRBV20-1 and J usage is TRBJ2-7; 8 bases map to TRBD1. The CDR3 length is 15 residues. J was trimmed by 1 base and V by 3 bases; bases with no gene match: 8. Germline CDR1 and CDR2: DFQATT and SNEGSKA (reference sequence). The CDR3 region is CSARGDRGSSYEQYF. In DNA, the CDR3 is TGCAGTGCTAGGGGAGACAGGGGCTCGTCCTACGAGCAGTACTTC.

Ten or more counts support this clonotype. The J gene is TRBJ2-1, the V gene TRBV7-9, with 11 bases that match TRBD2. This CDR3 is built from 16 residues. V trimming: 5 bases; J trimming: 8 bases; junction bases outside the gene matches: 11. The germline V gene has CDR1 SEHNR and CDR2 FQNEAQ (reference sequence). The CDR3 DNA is TGTGCCAGCAGCCATCCGGTAACTAGCGGGGGCTATGAGCAGTTCTTC. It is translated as CASSHPVTSGGYEQFF.

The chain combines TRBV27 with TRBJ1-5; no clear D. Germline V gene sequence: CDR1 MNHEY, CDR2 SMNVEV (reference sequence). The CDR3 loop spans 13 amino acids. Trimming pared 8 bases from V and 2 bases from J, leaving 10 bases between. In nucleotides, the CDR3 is TGTGCCAGCGGCGCCCCGGGCAATCAGCCCCAGCATTTT. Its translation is CASGAPGNQPQHF.

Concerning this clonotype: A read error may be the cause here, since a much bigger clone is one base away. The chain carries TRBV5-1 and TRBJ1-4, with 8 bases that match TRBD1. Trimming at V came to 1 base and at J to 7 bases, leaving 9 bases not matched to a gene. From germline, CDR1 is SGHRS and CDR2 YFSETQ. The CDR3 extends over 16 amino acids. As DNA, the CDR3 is TGCGCCAGCAGCTTGAGCCCGGACAGGGTTGGTGAAAAACTGTTTTTT. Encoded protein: CASSLSPDRVGEKLFF.

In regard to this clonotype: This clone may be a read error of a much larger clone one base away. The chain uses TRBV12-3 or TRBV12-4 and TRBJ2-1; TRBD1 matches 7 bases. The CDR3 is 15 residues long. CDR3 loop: CTSSPDRLLSSEQFF. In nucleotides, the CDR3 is TGTACCAGCAGCCCGGACAGGCTGTTATCGAGTGAGCAGTTCTTC.

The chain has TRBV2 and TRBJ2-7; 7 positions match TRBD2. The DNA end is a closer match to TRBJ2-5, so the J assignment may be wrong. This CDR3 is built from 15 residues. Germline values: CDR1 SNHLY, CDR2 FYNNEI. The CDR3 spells CASSNSGLGGETQYF. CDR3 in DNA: TGTGCCAGCAGTAATAGCGGTTTGGGGGGGGAGACCCAGTACTTC.